This TCR beta chain was documented in a study of CD8 T cells in Susac syndrome. Study-wide results and limits: Acknowledgment was made by the study that its TCR sequencing and HLA analysis involved a relatively small number of individuals.

Points on this clonotype: Its specificity is unknown.

Germline values: CDR1 LGHDT, CDR2 YNNKEL (reference sequence). The CDR3 loop spans 15 amino acids. Deletions cut 4 bases from V and 7 bases from J, with 18 bases between. TEMRA cells underwent FACS enrichment and CD8+ and CD4+ T cells underwent negative isolation. Roughly 0.45 to 1 ug RNA was reverse transcribed with random hexamers. The authors amplified TCR beta CDR3 across 54 Vbeta and 13 Jbeta using immunoSEQ multiplex PCR. TCRdb reanalysed the immunoSEQ multiplex PCR reads using MiXCR and keeps one entry per CDR3 protein. The table shows about 120,000 distinct CDR3 sequences, with around 94% occurring only once.

The sample was CD4+ T cells from PBMCs. V usage is TRBV3-1 and J usage is TRBJ2-3; D remains unclear. This receptor was identified in a human donor in good health. The CDR3 loop is CASSLEVTPAHTQYF. CDR3 coding DNA: TGTGCCAGCAGCCTAGAGGTAACCCCCGCCCATACGCAGTATTTT.